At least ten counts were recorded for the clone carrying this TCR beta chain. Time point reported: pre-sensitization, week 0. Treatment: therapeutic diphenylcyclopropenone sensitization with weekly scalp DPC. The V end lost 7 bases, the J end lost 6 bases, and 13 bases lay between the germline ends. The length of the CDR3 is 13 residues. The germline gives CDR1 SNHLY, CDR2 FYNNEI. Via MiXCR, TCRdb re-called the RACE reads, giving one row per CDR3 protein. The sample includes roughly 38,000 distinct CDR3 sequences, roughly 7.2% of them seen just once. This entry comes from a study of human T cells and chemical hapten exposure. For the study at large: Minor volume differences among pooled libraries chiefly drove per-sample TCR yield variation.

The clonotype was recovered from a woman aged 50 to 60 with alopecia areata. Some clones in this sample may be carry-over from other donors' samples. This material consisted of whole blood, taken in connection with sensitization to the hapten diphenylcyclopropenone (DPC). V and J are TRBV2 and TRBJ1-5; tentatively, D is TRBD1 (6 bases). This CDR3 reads CASNQGGVQPQHF. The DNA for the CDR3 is TGTGCCAGCAACCAAGGGGGGGTTCAGCCCCAGCATTTT.